One and the same sample provided the 9 T cell receptor beta chains below, sequenced in a study of OX40 agonist ivuxolimab in advanced cancers. Clones were sequenced by immunoSEQ multiplex PCR, and TCRdb holds only the in-frame ones, with some missing. The sample contains about 79,000 clones, 65% to 85% of which appear only once. Material: CD4+ or CD8+ T cells sorted from blood, obtained in a trial of the OX40 agonist ivuxolimab. These receptors all stem from an adult with an advanced solid tumor such as melanoma, head and neck, liver or kidney cancer.

The V and J genes are TRBV11-2 and TRBJ2-5, with 9 positions matching TRBD1. V lost 4 bases and J lost 6; bases outside the gene matches: 9. Germline values: CDR1 SGHAT, CDR2 FQNNGV. This CDR3 is built from 15 residues. CDR3 bases: TGTGCCAGCAGCTCCTGGGACAGGGATATGAAGACCCAGTACTTC. The encoded protein is CASSSWDRDMKTQYF.

By sample fraction, this clone is medium-sized (0.01 to 0.1%). Other DNA sequences from this sample encode an identical CDR3 as well. The CDR3 nucleotides read TGTGCCAGCAGTGAAGAAGCGGGAGGGCCAGATACGCAGTATTTT. Protein: CASSEEAGGPDTQYF. The chain links TRBV6-1 to TRBJ2-3; 10 bases align to TRBD2. This CDR3 has 15 residues. Losses at the gene ends were 1 base for V and 4 bases for J; bases not matched to a gene: 2. Germline-derived CDR1 and CDR2 are MNHNS and SASEGT.

This sequence joins TRBV5-1 and TRBJ2-7; perhaps TRBD1 as D (6 bases). V lost 2 bases and J lost 3, with 9 bases in between. Germline V gives CDR1 SGHRS, CDR2 YFSETQ. The CDR3 consists of 13 residues. CDR3 protein: CASSFKGVYEQYF. CDR3 DNA sequence: TGCGCCAGCAGCTTTAAGGGGGTCTACGAGCAGTACTTC.

The V and J genes are TRBV29-1 and TRBJ2-1; 9 bases are shared with TRBD2. CDR1 and CDR2 from the germline V gene are SQVTM and ANQGSEA. The junction had 7 bases not matched to a gene; V was cut back by 7 bases and J by 3 bases. CDR3 size: 14 residues. CDR3 sequence reads: CSGRAGGLYNEQFF. The CDR3 bases are TGCAGCGGCCGGGCGGGGGGGCTCTACAATGAGCAGTTCTTC.

The chain uses TRBV5-1 and TRBJ1-6, with D possibly TRBD1 on 6 matching bases. Trimming left V 5 bases short and J 5 bases short, with 11 bases between. In germline, CDR1 is SGHRS, CDR2 YFSETQ. The CDR3 totals 14 residues. As DNA, the CDR3 is TGCGCCAGCAGTTTACAGGGAAATAATTCACCCCTCCACTTT. Translated: CASSLQGNNSPLHF.

Here the CDR3 DNA reads TGTGCCAGCAGTGACCCTGGCTACGAGCAGTACTTC. It is translated as CASSDPGYEQYF. This rearrangement joins TRBV6-1 to TRBJ2-7; D is ambiguous. The CDR3 has 12 residues. V was pared by 3 bases and J by 3 bases, with 6 bases between. CDR1 is MNHNS and CDR2 is SASEGT in the germline V gene.

On this clone: One junction end disagrees with the germline gene, perhaps due to a read error. V usage is TRBV7-7 and J usage is TRBJ1-1, with D uncertain. The CDR3 loop spans 16 amino acids. The germline CDR1 and CDR2 sequences are SSHAT and FNYEAQ (reference sequence). CDR3 in amino acids: CASSLWADEMNTEAFF. Written as DNA, the CDR3 is TGTGCTAGCAGCTTATGGGCGGACGAAATGAACACTGAAGCTTTCTTT.

J is TRBJ1-5 and V is TRBV6-5; no firm D call. Trimming shortened V by 5 bases and J by 7 bases, and 6 bases separated the two germline ends. Germline V gene lookup returns CDR1 MNHEY and CDR2 SVGAGI. CDR3 length: 11 amino acids. The CDR3 DNA follows: TGTGCCAGCAGTAGTACGCAGCCCCAGCATTTT. Protein sequence: CASSSTQPQHF.

V usage is TRBV4-1 and J usage is TRBJ2-1; D might be TRBD1 (6 bases). Trimming stripped 2 bases from V and 4 bases from J, with 12 bases between. The CDR3 has 15 residues. From germline, CDR1 is MGHRA and CDR2 YSYEKL. This chain's CDR3 is CASSQNRGRYNEQFF. DNA for the CDR3: TGCGCCAGCAGCCAAAATAGGGGGAGATACAATGAGCAGTTCTTC.